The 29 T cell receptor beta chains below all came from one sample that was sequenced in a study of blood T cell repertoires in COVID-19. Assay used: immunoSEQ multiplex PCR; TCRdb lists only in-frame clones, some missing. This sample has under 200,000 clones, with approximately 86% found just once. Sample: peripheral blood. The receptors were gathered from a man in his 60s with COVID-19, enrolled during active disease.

CDR3: CASSYPRGRGFF. CDR3 DNA sequence: TGTGCCAGCAGTTACCCTAGGGGGAGGGGGTTCTTC. This chain links TRBV28 with TRBJ2-1; tentatively, D is TRBD2 (7 bases). Trimming stripped 4 bases from V and 15 bases from J, with 16 bases between. CDR1 and CDR2 (germline): MDHEN, SYDVKM. The CDR3 extends over 12 amino acids.

CDR3 region: CAWRGQGAFRSGANVLTF. The CDR3 nucleotides read TGTGCCTGGAGGGGACAGGGGGCCTTTCGATCTGGGGCCAACGTCCTGACTTTC. The V and J genes are TRBV30 and TRBJ2-6; 12 positions match TRBD1. This CDR3 region has 18 residues. CDR1 GTSNPN and CDR2 SVGIG come from the germline V gene (reference sequence). J gave up 1 base and V 3 bases, and 7 bases lay outside the gene matches.

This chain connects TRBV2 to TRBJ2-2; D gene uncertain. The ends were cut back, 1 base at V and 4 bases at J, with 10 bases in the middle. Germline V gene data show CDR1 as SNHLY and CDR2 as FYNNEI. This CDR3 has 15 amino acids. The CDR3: CASSEGSLGTGELFF. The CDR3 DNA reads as TGTGCCAGCAGTGAAGGTAGCTTGGGCACCGGGGAGCTGTTTTTT.

The CDR3 sequence: CASSFPDRSRTGELFF. Here the CDR3 DNA reads TGTGCCAGCAGTTTCCCCGACAGATCCCGAACCGGGGAGCTGTTTTTT. This rearrangement joins TRBV28 to TRBJ2-2; D may be TRBD1 (5 bases). The CDR3 is made up of 16 amino acids. With 3 bases removed from V and 5 bases from J, the gap between germline ends came to 16 bases. From germline, CDR1 is MDHEN and CDR2 SYDVKM.

CDR3 nucleotide sequence: TGTGCCAGCTCACCACCAAACAGGGGGTCTGGAAACACCATATATTTT. This encodes CASSPPNRGSGNTIYF. The rearrangement joins TRBV18 to TRBJ1-3, with TRBD1 identical over 8 bases. CDR1 is KGHSH, CDR2 LQKENI, per germline. The CDR3 sequence is 16 residues long. V lost 0 bases, J lost 1 base, and 2 bases stayed unmatched. The whole variable domain, remainder taken from reference TRBV18 and TRBJ1-3, is NAGVMQNPRHLVRRRGQEARLRCSPMKGHSHVYWYRQLPEEGLKFMVYLQKENIIDESGMPKERFSAEFPKEGPSILRIQQVVRGDSAAYFCASSPPNRGSGNTIYFGEGSWLTVV.

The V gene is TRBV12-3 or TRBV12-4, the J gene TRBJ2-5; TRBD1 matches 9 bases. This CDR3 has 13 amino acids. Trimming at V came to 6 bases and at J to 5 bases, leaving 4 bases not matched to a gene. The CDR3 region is CASSRTGVETQYF. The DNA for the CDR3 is TGTGCCAGCAGCAGGACAGGGGTTGAGACCCAGTACTTC.

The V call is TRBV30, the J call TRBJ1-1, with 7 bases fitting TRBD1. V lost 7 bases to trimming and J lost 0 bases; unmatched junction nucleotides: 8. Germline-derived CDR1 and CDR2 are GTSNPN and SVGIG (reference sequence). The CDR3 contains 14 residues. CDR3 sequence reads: CASQGVTMNTEAFF. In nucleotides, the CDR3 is TGTGCCTCGCAGGGGGTTACCATGAACACTGAAGCTTTCTTT.

The CDR3 DNA follows: TGTGCCTGGAGTCCCCTCGAGACCCGGCGGACTGAAGCTTTCTTT. Its translation: CAWSPLETRRTEAFF. This chain links TRBV30 with TRBJ1-1; D remains unclear. Germline V gene data show CDR1 as GTSNPN and CDR2 as SVGIG (reference sequence). CDR3 length: 15 residues. Trimming stripped 2 bases from V and 5 bases from J, with 18 bases between.

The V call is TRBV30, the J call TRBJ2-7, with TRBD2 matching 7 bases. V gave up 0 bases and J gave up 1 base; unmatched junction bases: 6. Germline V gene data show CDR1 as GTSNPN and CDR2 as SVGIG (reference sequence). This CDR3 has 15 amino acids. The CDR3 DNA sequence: TGTGCCTGGAGTGTACGCGGGAGCAAGTCCTACGAGCAGTACTTC. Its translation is CAWSVRGSKSYEQYF.

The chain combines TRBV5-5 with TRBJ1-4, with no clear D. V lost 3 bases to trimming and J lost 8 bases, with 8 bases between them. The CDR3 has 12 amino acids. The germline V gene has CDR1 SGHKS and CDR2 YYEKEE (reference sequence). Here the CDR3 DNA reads TGTGCCAGCAGCTCTAATCTCGAAAAACTGTTTTTT. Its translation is CASSSNLEKLFF.

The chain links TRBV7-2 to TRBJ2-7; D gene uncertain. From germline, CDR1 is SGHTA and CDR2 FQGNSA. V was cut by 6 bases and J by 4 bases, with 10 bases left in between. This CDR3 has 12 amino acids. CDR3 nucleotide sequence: TGTGCCAGCAGTTCGGCGGAATACGAGCAGTACTTC. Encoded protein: CASSSAEYEQYF.

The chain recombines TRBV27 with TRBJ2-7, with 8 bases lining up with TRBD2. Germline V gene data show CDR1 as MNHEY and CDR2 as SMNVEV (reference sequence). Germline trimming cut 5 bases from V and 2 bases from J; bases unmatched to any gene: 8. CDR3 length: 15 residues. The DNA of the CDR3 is TGTGCCAGCAGTCCTGGGACTAGGGGGACCTACGAGCAGTACTTC. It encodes CASSPGTRGTYEQYF.

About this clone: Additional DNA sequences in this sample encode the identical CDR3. The CDR3 nucleotides are TGTGCCAGCAGCGTAGGGCAGGGCAACTATGGCTACACCTTC. This sequence encodes CASSVGQGNYGYTF. The V call is TRBV9, the J call TRBJ1-2; D may be TRBD1 (5 bases). V was pared by 0 bases and J by 2 bases, with 8 bases between. Germline assignment: CDR1 SGDLS and CDR2 YYNGEE. The CDR3 is made up of 14 amino acids.

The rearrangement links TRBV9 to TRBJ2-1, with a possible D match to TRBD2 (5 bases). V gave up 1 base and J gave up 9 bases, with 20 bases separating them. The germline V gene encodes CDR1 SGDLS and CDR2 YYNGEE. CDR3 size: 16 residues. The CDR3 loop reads CASSVSRASWSGEQFF. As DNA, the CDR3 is TGTGCCAGCAGCGTAAGTAGGGCTAGCTGGTCGGGTGAGCAGTTCTTC.

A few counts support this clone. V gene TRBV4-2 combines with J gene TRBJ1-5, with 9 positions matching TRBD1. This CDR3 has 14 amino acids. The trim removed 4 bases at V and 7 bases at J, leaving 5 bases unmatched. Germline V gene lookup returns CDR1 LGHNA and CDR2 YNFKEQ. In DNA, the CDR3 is TGTGCCAGCAGCCGACAGGGGGATGGACAGCCCCAGCATTTT. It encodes CASSRQGDGQPQHF.

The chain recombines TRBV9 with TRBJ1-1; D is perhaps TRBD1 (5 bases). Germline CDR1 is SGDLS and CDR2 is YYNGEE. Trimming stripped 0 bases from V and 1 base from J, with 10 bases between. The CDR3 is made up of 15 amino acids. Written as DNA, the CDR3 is TGTGCCAGCAGCGTAGATGGCAGGGCGAACACTGAAGCTTTCTTT. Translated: CASSVDGRANTEAFF.

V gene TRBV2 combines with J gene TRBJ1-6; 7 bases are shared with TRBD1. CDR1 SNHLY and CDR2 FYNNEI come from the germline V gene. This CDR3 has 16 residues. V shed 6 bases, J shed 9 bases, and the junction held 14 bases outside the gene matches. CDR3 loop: CASRRGDSPISSPLHF. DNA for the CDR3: TGTGCCAGCAGACGAGGGGACAGCCCGATTTCTTCACCCCTCCACTTT.

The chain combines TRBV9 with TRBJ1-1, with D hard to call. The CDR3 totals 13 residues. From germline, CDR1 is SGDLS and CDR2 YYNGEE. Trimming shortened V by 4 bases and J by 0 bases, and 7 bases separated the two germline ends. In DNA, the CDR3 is TGTGCCAGCAGCCGTTTTTTGAACACTGAAGCTTTCTTT. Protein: CASSRFLNTEAFF.

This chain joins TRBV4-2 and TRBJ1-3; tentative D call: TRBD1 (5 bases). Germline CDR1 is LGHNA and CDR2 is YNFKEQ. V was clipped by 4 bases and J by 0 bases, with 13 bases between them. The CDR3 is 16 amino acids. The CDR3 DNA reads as TGTGCCAGCAGCCTGAGACAGTTAGGCTCTGGAAACACCATATATTTT. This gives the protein CASSLRQLGSGNTIYF.

This CDR3 reads CASSYSRGSEKLFF. The CDR3 nucleotides are TGTGCCAGCAGTTACTCCCGGGGAAGTGAAAAACTGTTTTTT. This rearrangement joins TRBV6-5 to TRBJ1-4; D is undetermined. CDR1 and CDR2 from the germline V gene are MNHEY and SVGAGI. V was clipped by 0 bases and J by 7 bases, with 9 bases between them. The CDR3 contains 14 residues.

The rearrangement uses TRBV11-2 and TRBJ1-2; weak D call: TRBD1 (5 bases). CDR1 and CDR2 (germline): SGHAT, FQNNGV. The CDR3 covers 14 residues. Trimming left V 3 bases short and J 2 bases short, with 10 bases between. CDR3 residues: CASSFDSLNYGYTF. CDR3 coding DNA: TGTGCCAGCAGCTTCGACAGCCTGAACTATGGCTACACCTTC.

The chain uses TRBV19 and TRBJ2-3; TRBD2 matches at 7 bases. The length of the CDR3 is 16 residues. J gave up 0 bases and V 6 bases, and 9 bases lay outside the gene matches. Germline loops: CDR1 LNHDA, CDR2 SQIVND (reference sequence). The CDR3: CASRSVGGHSTDTQYF. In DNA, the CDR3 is TGTGCCAGTAGATCAGTGGGAGGGCATAGCACAGATACGCAGTATTTT.

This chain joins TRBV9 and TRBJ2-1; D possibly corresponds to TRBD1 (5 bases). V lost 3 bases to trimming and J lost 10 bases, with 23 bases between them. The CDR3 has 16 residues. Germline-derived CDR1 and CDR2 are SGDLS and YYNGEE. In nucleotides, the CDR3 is TGTGCCAGCAGCGACTCCCCAGGGAACACTGGCAGGGAGCAGTTCTTC. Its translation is CASSDSPGNTGREQFF.

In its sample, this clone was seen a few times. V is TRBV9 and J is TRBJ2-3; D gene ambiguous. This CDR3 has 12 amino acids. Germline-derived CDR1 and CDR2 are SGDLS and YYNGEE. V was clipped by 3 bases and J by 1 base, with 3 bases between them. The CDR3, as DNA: TGTGCCAGCAGCGCAGGCACAGATACGCAGTATTTT. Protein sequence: CASSAGTDTQYF.

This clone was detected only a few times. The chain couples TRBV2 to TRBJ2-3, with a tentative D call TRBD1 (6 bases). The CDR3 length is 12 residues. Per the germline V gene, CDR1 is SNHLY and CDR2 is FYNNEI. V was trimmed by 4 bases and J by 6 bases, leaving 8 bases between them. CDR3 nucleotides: TGTGCCAGCAGTGGACAGGCGGATACGCAGTATTTT. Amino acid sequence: CASSGQADTQYF.

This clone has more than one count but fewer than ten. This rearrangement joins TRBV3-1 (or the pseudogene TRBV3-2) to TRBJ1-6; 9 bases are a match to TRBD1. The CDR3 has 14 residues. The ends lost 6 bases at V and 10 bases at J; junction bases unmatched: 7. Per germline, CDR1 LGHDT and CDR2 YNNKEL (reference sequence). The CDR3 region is CASSHRDRASPLHF. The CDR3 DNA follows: TGTGCCAGCAGTCACCGGGACAGGGCATCACCCCTCCACTTT.

The CDR3 is CSVEDLQGGTEAFF. For the CDR3, the DNA is TGCAGCGTTGAAGATTTACAGGGGGGGACTGAAGCTTTCTTT. The V gene is TRBV29-1, the J gene TRBJ1-1; 8 bases agree with TRBD1. Germline V gene sequence: CDR1 SQVTM, CDR2 ANQGSEA. The length of the CDR3 is 14 residues. V gave up 0 bases and J gave up 5 bases; unmatched junction bases: 5.

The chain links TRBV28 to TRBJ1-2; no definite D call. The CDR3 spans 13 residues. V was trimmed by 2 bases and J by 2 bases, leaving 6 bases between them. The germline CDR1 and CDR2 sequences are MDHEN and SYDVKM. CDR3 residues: CASSLARNYGYTF. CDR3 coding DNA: TGTGCCAGCAGTTTAGCCAGAAACTATGGCTACACCTTC.

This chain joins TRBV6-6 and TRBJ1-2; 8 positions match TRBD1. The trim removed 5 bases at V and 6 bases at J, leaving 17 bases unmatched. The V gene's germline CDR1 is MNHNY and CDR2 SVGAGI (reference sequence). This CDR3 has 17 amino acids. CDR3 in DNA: TGTGCCAGCAGTCCCCTACCTCCCAGGGGGCGGTTTGATGGCTACACCTTC. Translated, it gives CASSPLPPRGRFDGYTF.